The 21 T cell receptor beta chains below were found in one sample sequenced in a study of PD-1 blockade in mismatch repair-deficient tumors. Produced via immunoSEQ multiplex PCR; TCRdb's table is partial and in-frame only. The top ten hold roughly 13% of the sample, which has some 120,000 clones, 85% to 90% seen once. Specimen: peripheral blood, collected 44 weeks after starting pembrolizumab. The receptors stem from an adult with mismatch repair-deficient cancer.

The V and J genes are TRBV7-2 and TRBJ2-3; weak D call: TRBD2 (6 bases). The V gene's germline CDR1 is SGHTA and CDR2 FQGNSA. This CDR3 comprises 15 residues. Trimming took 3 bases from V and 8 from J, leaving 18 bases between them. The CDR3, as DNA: TGTGCCAGCAGCTTTGCCCCCGGGGTGGAGGGTACGCAGTATTTT. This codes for CASSFAPGVEGTQYF.

The DNA of the CDR3 is TGTGCCAGCACTAACGGCCTAGTCGCAGATACGCAGTATTTT. Amino acid sequence: CASTNGLVADTQYF. The chain employs TRBV28 and TRBJ2-3; D remains unclear. The CDR3 contains 14 residues. Trimming shortened V by 7 bases and J by 4 bases, and 15 bases separated the two germline ends. Per germline, CDR1 MDHEN and CDR2 SYDVKM. The variable domain in full, with the rest retrieved from reference TRBV28 and TRBJ2-3, is DVKVTQSSRYLVKRTGEKVFLECVQDMDHENMFWYRQDPGLGLRLIYFSYDVKMKEKGDIPEGYSVSREKKERFSLILESASTNQTSMYLCASTNGLVADTQYFGPGTRLTVL.

In DNA, the CDR3 is TGTGCCTGGGTGGGACAGGGGGGCAATGAGCAGTTCTTC. Translating gives CAWVGQGGNEQFF. The rearrangement joins TRBV30 to TRBJ2-1; 11 bases map to TRBD1. Germline-derived CDR1 and CDR2 are GTSNPN and SVGIG (reference sequence). This CDR3 is built from 13 residues. V dropped 5 bases and J dropped 6; count of bases not matched to a gene: 3.

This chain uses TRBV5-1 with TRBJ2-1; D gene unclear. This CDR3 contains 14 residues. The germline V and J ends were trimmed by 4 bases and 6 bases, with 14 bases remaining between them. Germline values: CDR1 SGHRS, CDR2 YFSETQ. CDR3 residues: CASSTTVRANEQFF. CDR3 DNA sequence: TGCGCCAGCAGCACGACCGTCCGGGCCAATGAGCAGTTCTTC.

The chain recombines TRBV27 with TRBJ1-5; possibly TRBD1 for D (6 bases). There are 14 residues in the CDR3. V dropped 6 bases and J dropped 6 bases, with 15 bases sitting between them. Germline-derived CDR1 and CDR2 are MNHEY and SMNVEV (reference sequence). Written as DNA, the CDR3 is TGTGCCAGCAGAAAAGGGGGACTAAGTCAGCCCCAGCATTTT. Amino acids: CASRKGGLSQPQHF.

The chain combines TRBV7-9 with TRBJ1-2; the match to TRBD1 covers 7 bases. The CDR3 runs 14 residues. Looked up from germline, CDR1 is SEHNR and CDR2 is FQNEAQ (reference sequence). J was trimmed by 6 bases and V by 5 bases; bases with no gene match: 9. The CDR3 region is CASSTPDRWNGYTF. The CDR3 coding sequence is TGTGCCAGCAGCACTCCGGACAGGTGGAATGGCTACACCTTC.

Written as DNA, the CDR3 is TGTGCCAGCAGCCCACGAACTAGCGGGAGCACAGATACGCAGTATTTT. Its protein is CASSPRTSGSTDTQYF. This chain joins TRBV13 and TRBJ2-3; 9 bases are a match to TRBD2. Germline loops: CDR1 PRHDT, CDR2 FYEKMQ (reference sequence). With V trimmed by 5 bases and J by 0 bases, 6 bases remained unmatched. The CDR3 is 16 amino acids.

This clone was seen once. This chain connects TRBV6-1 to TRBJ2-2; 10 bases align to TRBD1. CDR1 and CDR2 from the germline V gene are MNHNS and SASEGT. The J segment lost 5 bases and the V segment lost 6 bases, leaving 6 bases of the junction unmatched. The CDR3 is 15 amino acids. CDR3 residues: CASRWRQGATGELFF. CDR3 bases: TGTGCCAGCAGATGGAGACAGGGGGCGACCGGGGAGCTGTTTTTT.

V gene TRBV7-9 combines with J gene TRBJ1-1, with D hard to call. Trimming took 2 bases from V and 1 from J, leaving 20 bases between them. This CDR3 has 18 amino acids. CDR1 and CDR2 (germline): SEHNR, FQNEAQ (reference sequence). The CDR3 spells CASSLSYPVTSRNTEAFF. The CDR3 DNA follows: TGTGCCAGCAGCTTAAGTTACCCGGTTACTTCAAGGAACACTGAAGCTTTCTTT. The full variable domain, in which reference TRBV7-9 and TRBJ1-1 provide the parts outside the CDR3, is DTGVSQNPRHKITKRGQNVTFRCDPISEHNRLYWYRQTLGQGPEFLTYFQNEAQLEKSRLLSDRFSAERPKGSFSTLEIQRTEQGDSAMYLCASSLSYPVTSRNTEAFFGQGTRLTVV.

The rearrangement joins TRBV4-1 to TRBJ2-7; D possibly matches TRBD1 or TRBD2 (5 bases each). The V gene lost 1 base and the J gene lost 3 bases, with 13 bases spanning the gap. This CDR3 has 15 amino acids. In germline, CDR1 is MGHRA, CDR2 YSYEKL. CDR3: CASSQVRGSSYEQYF. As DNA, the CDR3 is TGCGCCAGCAGCCAAGTGAGGGGTAGTAGCTACGAGCAGTACTTC.

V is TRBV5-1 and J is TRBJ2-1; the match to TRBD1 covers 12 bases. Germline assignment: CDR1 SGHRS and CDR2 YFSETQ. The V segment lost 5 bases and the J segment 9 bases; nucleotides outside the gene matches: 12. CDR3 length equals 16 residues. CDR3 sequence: CASSRLRGQGAGEQFF. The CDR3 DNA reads TGCGCCAGCAGTCGACTCCGGGGACAGGGGGCGGGTGAGCAGTTCTTC.

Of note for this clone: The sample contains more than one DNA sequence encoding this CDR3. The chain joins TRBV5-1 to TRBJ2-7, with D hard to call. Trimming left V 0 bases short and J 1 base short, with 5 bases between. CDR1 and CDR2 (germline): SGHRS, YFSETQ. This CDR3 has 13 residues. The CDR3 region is CASSLGSSYEQYF. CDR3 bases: TGCGCCAGCAGCTTGGGGTCTTCCTACGAGCAGTACTTC.

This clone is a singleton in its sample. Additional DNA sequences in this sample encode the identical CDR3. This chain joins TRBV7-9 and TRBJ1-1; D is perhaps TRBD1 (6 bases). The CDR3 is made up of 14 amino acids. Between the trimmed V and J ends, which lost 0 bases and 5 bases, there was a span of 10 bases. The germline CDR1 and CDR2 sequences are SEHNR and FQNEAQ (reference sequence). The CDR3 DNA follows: TGTGCCAGCAGCTTAGCCAGGGGAGGAACTGAAGCTTTCTTT. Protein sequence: CASSLARGGTEAFF.

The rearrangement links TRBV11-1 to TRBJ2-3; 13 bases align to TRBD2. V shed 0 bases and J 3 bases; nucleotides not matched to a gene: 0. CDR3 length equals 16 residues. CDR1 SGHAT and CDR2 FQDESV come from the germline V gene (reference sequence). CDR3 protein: CASSLATSGRTDTQYF. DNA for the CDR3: TGTGCCAGCAGCTTAGCGACTAGCGGGAGGACAGATACGCAGTATTTT.

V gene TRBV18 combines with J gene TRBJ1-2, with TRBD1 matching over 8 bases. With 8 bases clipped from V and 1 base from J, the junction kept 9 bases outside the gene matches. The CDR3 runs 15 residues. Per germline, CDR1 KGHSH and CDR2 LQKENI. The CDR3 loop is CASTADRALNYGYTF. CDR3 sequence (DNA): TGTGCCAGCACAGCGGACAGGGCCCTTAACTATGGCTACACCTTC.

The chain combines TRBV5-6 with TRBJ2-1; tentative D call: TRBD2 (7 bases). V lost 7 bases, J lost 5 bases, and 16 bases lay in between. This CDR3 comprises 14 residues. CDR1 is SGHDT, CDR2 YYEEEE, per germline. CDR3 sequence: CASFLGGRDNEQFF. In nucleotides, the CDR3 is TGTGCCAGCTTTCTCGGGGGGCGGGACAATGAGCAGTTCTTC. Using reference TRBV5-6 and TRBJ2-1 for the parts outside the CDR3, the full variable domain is DAGVTQSPTHLIKTRGQQVTLRCSPKSGHDTVSWYQQALGQGPQFIFQYYEEEERQRGNFPDRFSGHQFPNYSSELNVNALLLGDSALYLCASFLGGRDNEQFFGPGTRLTVL.

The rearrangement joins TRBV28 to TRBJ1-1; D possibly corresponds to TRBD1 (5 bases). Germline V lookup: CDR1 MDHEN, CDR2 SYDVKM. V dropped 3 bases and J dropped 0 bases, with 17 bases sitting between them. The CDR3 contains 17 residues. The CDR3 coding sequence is TGTGCCAGCAGTTTGGTACAGGAGGGCTTCATGAACACTGAAGCTTTCTTT. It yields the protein CASSLVQEGFMNTEAFF.

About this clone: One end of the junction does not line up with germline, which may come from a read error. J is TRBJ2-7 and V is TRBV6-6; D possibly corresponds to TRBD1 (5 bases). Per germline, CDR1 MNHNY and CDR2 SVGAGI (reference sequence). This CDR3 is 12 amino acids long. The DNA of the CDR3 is TGTGCCAGCAGTTACGAAGGACATTTCGGCGACTTC. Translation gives CASSYEGHFGDF.

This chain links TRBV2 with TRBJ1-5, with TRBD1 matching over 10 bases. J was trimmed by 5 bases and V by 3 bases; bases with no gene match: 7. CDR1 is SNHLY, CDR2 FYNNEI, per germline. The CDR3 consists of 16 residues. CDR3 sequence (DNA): TGTGCCAGCAGTGACCGGATCGGACAGGGGGATCAGCCCCAGCATTTT. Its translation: CASSDRIGQGDQPQHF.

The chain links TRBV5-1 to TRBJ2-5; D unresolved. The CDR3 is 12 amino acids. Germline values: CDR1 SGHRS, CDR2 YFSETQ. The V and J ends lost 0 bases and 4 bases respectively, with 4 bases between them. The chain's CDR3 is CASSLALETQYF. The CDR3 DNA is TGCGCCAGCAGCTTGGCACTAGAGACCCAGTACTTC. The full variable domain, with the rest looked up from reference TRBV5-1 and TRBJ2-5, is KAGVTQTPRYLIKTRGQQVTLSCSPISGHRSVSWYQQTPGQGLQFLFEYFSETQRNKGNFPGRFSGRQFSNSRSEMNVSTLELGDSALYLCASSLALETQYFGPGTRLLVL.

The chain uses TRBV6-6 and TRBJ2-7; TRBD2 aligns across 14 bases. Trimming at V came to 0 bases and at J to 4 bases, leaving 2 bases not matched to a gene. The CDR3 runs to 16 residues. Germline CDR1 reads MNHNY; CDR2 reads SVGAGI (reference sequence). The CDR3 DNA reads TGTGCCAGCAGTTACTCGGGACTAGCGGGAGCTTACGAGCAGTACTTC. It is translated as CASSYSGLAGAYEQYF.